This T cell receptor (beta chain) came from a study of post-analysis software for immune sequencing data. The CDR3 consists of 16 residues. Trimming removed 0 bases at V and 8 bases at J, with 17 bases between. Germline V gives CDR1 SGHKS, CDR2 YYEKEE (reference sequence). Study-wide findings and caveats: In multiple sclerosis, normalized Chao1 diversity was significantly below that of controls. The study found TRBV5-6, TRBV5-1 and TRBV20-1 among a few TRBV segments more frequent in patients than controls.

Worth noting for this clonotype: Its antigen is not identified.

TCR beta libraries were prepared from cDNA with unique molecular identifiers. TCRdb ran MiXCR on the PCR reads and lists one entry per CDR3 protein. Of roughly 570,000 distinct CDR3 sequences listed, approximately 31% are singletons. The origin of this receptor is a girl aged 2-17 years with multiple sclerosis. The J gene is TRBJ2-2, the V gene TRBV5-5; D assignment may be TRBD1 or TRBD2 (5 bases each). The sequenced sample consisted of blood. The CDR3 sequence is CASSLEFQGAAGELFF. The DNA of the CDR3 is TGTGCCAGCAGCTTGGAATTTCAGGGAGCTGCTGGGGAGCTGTTTTTT.